The present entry profiles one T cell receptor beta chain with its context. This clone has only a few counts. Its antigen is still unknown. The input lacks base qualities; no much larger clone sits a single base away. The immunoSEQ Assay, a bias-controlled multiplex PCR, was used to amplify TCRbeta CDR3 regions from genomic DNA. In the authors' own workflow: The number of nucleated cells in each sample was estimated by amplification of reference gene primers within the assay. To quantify the absolute abundance of each unique TCRbeta CDR3 rearrangement, sequence reads were collapsed and filtered. For each sample, productive Simpson clonality was calculated as the square root of Simpson's diversity index across productive rearrangements. TCRdb retrieved this table from immuneACCESS and kept in-frame rearrangements only. Not all clones are present; in checked studies, unresolved V genes account for under half, and no reason is known for the remainder. V, J and clone size were drawn from that table, and D and trimming were deduced from the DNA. The sample profile shows about 81,000 clones; 85% to 90% of them were found once. Jointly, the top ten make up 4.8% of the sample.

This record belongs to a study of blood T cell repertoires in COVID-19 (dated by TCRdb to about 2020). Study-wide context: The collaborator samples originated in the United States, Italy and Spain and spanned the acute and convalescent phases of COVID-19. The dataset comprised deeply sampled blood TCRbeta repertoires from subjects exposed to, actively infected with, or recovered from COVID-19. Where HLA class I and class II types were available, the types were taken from metadata supplied by the sample provider, not from assay-based typing. Samples were obtained from the ongoing ImmuneRACE study (first 160 participants) and from some 1,300 subjects provided by 6 global collaborators. A freely available public database, intended as a resource for researchers studying the immune response to SARS-CoV-2, is where the repertoires were released. The material from the prospective study consisted of cDNA or gDNA derived from T cells, B-cell-depleted T cells, or PBMCs. The sample metadata nearly always contained a de-identified subject ID, COVID-19 status, age in years and sex. Points the paper makes about the study in general: Clinical and demographic metadata were provided uncurated, with the amount varying by source and participant.

Relative to germline, V is missing 5 bases and J is missing 4 bases, with 4 bases of the junction outside any gene match. CDR1 and CDR2, per the germline V gene (reference sequence), are GTSNPN and SVGIG. The CDR3 contains 12 residues, cysteine and phenylalanine counted. Of the read, only the CDR3 DNA is kept; its 36 bases are in frame from base 1. Collaborating institutions collected whole blood in K2EDTA tubes following their own protocols. Collaborator samples were shipped for TCRbeta analysis as frozen whole blood, isolated PBMCs, or DNA extracted from either sample type. The V and J genes are TRBV30 and TRBJ1-2, and TRBD1 aligns with 7 junction nucleotides. Input material: peripheral blood. The receptor was isolated from a woman older than 75 with acute or convalescent COVID-19. The CDR3 has the sequence CAWGQVVYGYTF. The DNA is as follows: TGTGCCTGGGGACAGGTGGTCTATGGCTACACCTTC.